This T cell receptor (beta chain) was observed in a study of regulatory T cells in long-lasting Graves disease. Study-level findings and limits: The study found persistent patients shared more public clonotypes (roughly 3,000) than new patients (nearly 1,000).

Construction of TCR beta libraries relied on iRepertoire HTBI primers and on Arm-PCR targeting CDR3 regions. Per the original data handling: Samples jointly harbored about 65 TRBV and approximately 15 TRBJ segments. MiXCR was run by TCRdb on the multiplex PCR reads, yielding one entry per CDR3 protein. TCRdb, not the original authors, processed these V and J calls. Counted here are about 400,000 distinct CDR3 sequences, around a sixth occurring once; the ten biggest clones make up about a fifth. This clonotype was found many times. The antigen is unknown. Time point reported: newly diagnosed GD, antithyroid drugs for less than 3 months. PBMC RNA was the source of the TCR library. Germline CDR1 is SGHVS and CDR2 is FQNEAQ. The CDR3 totals 15 residues. The V and J ends lost 7 bases and 3 bases respectively, with 17 bases between them.

The specimen comprised peripheral blood mononuclear cells (PBMCs), sampled at new diagnosis, from a patient treated with antithyroid drugs. The chain uses TRBV7-8 and TRBJ2-3, with D perhaps matching TRBD2 (6 bases). The source is a female donor with Graves disease. The CDR3 loop reads CASNRLAGFTDTQYF. The DNA of the CDR3 is TGTGCCAGCAATAGACTGGCGGGATTTACAGATACGCAGTATTTT.